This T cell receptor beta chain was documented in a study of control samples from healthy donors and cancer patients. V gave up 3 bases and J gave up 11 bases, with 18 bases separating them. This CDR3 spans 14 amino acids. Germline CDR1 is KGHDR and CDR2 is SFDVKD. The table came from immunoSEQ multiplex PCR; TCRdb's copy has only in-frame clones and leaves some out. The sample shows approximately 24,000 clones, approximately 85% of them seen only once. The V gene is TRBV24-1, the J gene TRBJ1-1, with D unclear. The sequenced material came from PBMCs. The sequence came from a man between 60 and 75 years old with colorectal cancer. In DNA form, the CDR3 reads TGTGCCACCAGTGATCCCGGGCGTCCTTGGGAGGCTTTCTTT. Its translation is CATSDPGRPWEAFF.